This paragraph covers one T cell receptor beta chain sequence. This CDR3 contains 20 residues. V lost 5 bases and J lost 12, with 40 bases in between. The germline V gene has CDR1 WNHNN and CDR2 SYGVQD (reference sequence). In the PCR, 60 Vbeta and 13 Jbeta primers were used. The table came from immunoSEQ multiplex PCR; TCRdb's copy has only in-frame clones and leaves some out. The sample carries about 100,000 clones, around 80% recorded once. This sample is drawn from a study of cytomegalovirus exposure and HLA in healthy donors. Material for sequencing was PBMCs. The chain is built from TRBV10-1 and TRBJ2-5, with D possibly matching TRBD2 (6 bases). This receptor was obtained from a man in his thirties or forties in good health and CMV-seropositive. The CDR3 DNA reads as TGCGCCAGCAGTCCCCAAACCACAAGGAGAGGGAGGATGGTTAACCCATCGGAGTACTTC. It specifies CASSPQTTRRGRMVNPSEYF.